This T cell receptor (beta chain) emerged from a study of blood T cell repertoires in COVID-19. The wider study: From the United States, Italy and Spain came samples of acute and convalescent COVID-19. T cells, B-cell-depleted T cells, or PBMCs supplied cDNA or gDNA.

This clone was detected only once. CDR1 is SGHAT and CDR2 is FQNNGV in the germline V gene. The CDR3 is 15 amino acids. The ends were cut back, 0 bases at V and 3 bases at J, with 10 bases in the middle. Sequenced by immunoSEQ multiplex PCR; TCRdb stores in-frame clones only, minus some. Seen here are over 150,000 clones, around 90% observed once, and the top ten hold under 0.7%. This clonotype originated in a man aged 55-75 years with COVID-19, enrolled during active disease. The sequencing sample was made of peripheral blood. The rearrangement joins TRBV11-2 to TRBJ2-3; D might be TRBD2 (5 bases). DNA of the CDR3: TGTGCCAGCAGCTTAGACGGGAAGAGGACAGATACGCAGTATTTT. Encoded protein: CASSLDGKRTDTQYF.